Listed below are T cell receptor beta chains from one sample, sequenced in a study of Ad26.COV2.S vaccination and SARS-CoV-2 variants. Profiled with immunoSEQ multiplex PCR; TCRdb holds only in-frame clones, not every one. This table holds some 290,000 clones, around four fifths found once. The sequences come from peripheral blood, collected in a trial of Ad26.COV2.S vaccine versus placebo. The receptors shown here come from a person between 18 and 60 years old who received the Ad26.COV2.S COVID-19 vaccine or a placebo. The CDR3 runs from the conserved cysteine through the conserved F or W. A D gene is named only where the DNA matches it firmly. Clone size is shown for a subset of rows, as once, few, many or a class of expanded clone.

clone size,V gene,J gene,D gene,CDR3 DNA,CDR3 protein
.,TRBV19,TRBJ2-2,.,TGTGCCAGTAACGACAGTCCGAACACCGGGGAGCTGTTTTTT,CASNDSPNTGELFF
.,TRBV28,TRBJ2-3,.,TGTGCCAGCAGCCAACAGGGAGGCACAGATACGCAGTATTTT,CASSQQGGTDTQYF
.,TRBV5-5,TRBJ2-7,.,TGTGCCAGCCGGGAAAGGGACCCCTCTCGGGAGCAGTACTTC,CASRERDPSREQYF
.,TRBV7-9,TRBJ2-5,TRBD2,TGTGCCAGCAGCCTATGGGGGGGGACCCAAGAGACCCAGTACTTC,CASSLWGGTQETQYF
few,TRBV6-5,TRBJ2-7,.,TGTGCCAGCAGCCCGGACTATTTGGGGGGCGAGCAGTACTTC,CASSPDYLGGEQYF
.,TRBV11-3,TRBJ2-1,.,TGTGCCAGCAGCTTGGAGGGGACAGCCTACAATGAGCAGTTCTTC,CASSLEGTAYNEQFF
.,TRBV6-5,TRBJ2-1,TRBD1,TGTGCCAGCAGGGGACAGGGCACCACTGAGCAGTTCTTC,CASRGQGTTEQFF
.,TRBV18,TRBJ2-1,.,TGTGCCAGCTCACCTATTTCGTCCTGGGAGACTGCTCTCAATGAGCAGTTCTTC,CASSPISSWETALNEQFF
.,TRBV7-6,TRBJ2-2,TRBD1,TGTGCCAGCAGCTTAGACAGGGGGACCGGGGAGCTGTTTTTT,CASSLDRGTGELFF
.,TRBV5-1,TRBJ1-1,TRBD1,TGCGCCAGCAGCGCGGGGGACAGGATGAACACTGAAGCTTTCTTT,CASSAGDRMNTEAFF
.,TRBV5-4,TRBJ1-1,.,TGTGCCAGCAGCTTGGGTCAGGGCCAAAACACTGAAGCTTTCTTT,CASSLGQGQNTEAFF
.,TRBV11-2,TRBJ2-5,TRBD2,TGTGCCAGCAGCTCGAGCGGGGGCCGTGTTTGGGAGACCCAGTACTTC,CASSSSGGRVWETQYF
.,TRBV6-6,TRBJ2-5,.,TGTGCCAGCAGTTACTATGGGTACCAAGAGACCCAGTACTTC,CASSYYGYQETQYF
.,TRBV2,TRBJ1-5,TRBD1,TGTGCCAGCAGTCTAGAGACAGGGGATGATGGCAATCAGCCCCAGCATTTT,CASSLETGDDGNQPQHF
.,TRBV6-4,TRBJ1-6,.,TGTGCCAGCAGCCTACAGGGTGGACCCCTCCACTTT,CASSLQGGPLHF
.,TRBV19,TRBJ1-1,TRBD1,TGTGCCAGCATAGACAGGGGTCGCTTTGTGTTGAACACTGAAGCTTTCTTT,CASIDRGRFVLNTEAFF
few,TRBV11-3,TRBJ1-6,.,TGTGCCAGCAGCTTATCCAACAGGGATTCACCCCTCCACTTT,CASSLSNRDSPLHF
.,TRBV9,TRBJ2-3,TRBD2,TGTGCCAGCAGCGTAGGCCCAGCGGGGAGTGGCACAGATACGCAGTATTTT,CASSVGPAGSGTDTQYF
.,TRBV7-2,TRBJ2-7,.,TGTGCCAGCAGCTTAGGTGGTGAGCACAAAAACGAGCAGTACTTC,CASSLGGEHKNEQYF
.,TRBV27,TRBJ2-2,TRBD2,TGTGCCAGCAGTCCTAGCGGGGGTAACACCGGGGAGCTGTTTTTT,CASSPSGGNTGELFF
.,TRBV5-1,TRBJ1-3,TRBD1,TGCGCCAGCAGCCTGGGGACAGGGGGCACCTCTGGAAACACCATATATTTT,CASSLGTGGTSGNTIYF
.,TRBV23-1,TRBJ1-2,.,TGCGCCAGCAGAGCGGGACTTTTCTATGGCTACACCTTC,CASRAGLFYGYTF
.,TRBV7-9,TRBJ1-2,.,TGTGCCAGCAGCTTTGGCGCTCAGGGGACCGCCTTCGGCTACACCTTC,CASSFGAQGTAFGYTF
.,TRBV11-2,TRBJ1-1,.,TGTGCCAGCAGCTTGATGAAAGGGCAGAACACTGAAGCTTTCTTT,CASSLMKGQNTEAFF
.,TRBV6-5,TRBJ1-2,.,TGTGCCAGCACGACGGGTTATGGCTACACCTTC,CASTTGYGYTF
.,TRBV19,TRBJ2-1,.,TGTGCCAGTAGCCCTGACATTCCCCCAAACAATGAGCAGTTCTTC,CASSPDIPPNNEQFF
.,TRBV5-1,TRBJ2-2,.,TGCGCCAGCAGCTTAATTACAGGACGGAACACCGGGGAGCTGTTTTTT,CASSLITGRNTGELFF
.,TRBV1,TRBJ2-5,.,TGCACCAGCAGCCAAGATCGAGGAAGGGGCGAGACCCAGTACTTC,CTSSQDRGRGETQYF
.,TRBV18,TRBJ2-1,.,TGTGCCAGCTCACCATCCAGCGACAATGAGCAGTTCTTC,CASSPSSDNEQFF
.,TRBV11-2,TRBJ2-5,TRBD2,TGTGCCAGCAGGGCGGCGGGGGGTCTAGAGACCCAGTACTTC,CASRAAGGLETQYF
.,TRBV28,TRBJ1-4,.,TGTGCCAGCAGTTTTCTGTCCACTAATGAAAAACTGTTTTTT,CASSFLSTNEKLFF
.,TRBV5-5,TRBJ1-4,.,TGTGCCAGCAGCTTGGAGGGGACCGCAACTAATGAAAAACTGTTTTTT,CASSLEGTATNEKLFF
.,TRBV11-2,TRBJ2-5,.,TGTGCCAGCAGCTCTCCCGTTTGGGGTCGGGAGACCCAGTACTTC,CASSSPVWGRETQYF
.,TRBV14,TRBJ2-2,.,TGTGCCAGCAGCCTCAAGGGGAACACCGGGGAGCTGTTTTTT,CASSLKGNTGELFF
.,TRBV28,TRBJ2-7,TRBD1,TGTGCCAGCAGACGGGACAGGAGGTATTCCTACGAGCAGTACTTC,CASRRDRRYSYEQYF
.,TRBV5-1,TRBJ1-2,.,TGCGCCAGCAGCCCTCAGACAGGACCTAACTATGGCTACACCTTC,CASSPQTGPNYGYTF
.,TRBV18,TRBJ1-3,.,TGTGCCAGCTCACCTGAACCTCCGAACCGCGCCTCTGGAAACACCATATATTTT,CASSPEPPNRASGNTIYF